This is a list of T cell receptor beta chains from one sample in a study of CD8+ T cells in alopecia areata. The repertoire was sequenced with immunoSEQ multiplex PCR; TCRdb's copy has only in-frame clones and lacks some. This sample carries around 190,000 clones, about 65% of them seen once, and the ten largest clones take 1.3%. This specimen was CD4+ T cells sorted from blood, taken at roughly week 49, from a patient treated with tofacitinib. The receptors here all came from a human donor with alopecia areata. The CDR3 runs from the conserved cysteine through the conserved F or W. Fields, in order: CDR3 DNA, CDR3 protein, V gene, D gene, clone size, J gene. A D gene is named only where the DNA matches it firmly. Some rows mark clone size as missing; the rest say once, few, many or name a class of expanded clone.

CDR3nt: TGCAGCGTCGTGCAGGGGGCTTACGAGCAGTACTTC; CDR3aa: CSVVQGAYEQYF; v_gene: TRBV29-1; d_gene: TRBD1; abundance: NA; j_gene: TRBJ2-7
CDR3nt: TGCGCCAGCAAGGGGACTAGTCAAGAGACCCAGTACTTC; CDR3aa: CASKGTSQETQYF; v_gene: TRBV5-1; d_gene: TRBD2; abundance: NA; j_gene: TRBJ2-5
CDR3nt: TGTGCCTGGAGTGATTTCTTCGGTTTGGACGAGCAGTACTTC; CDR3aa: CAWSDFFGLDEQYF; v_gene: TRBV30; d_gene: NA; abundance: NA; j_gene: TRBJ2-7
CDR3nt: TGCGCCAGCAGCTTGGCTAGCGGGGCCGAGACCCAGTACTTC; CDR3aa: CASSLASGAETQYF; v_gene: TRBV5-1; d_gene: TRBD2; abundance: few; j_gene: TRBJ2-5
CDR3nt: TGTGCCAGCAGTGCAGATCCCCTCCATGAAGCTTTCTTT; CDR3aa: CASSADPLHEAFF; v_gene: TRBV6-5; d_gene: NA; abundance: NA; j_gene: TRBJ1-1
CDR3nt: TGTGCCAGCAGTTACACGGGATCAGGGGAGACCCAGTACTTC; CDR3aa: CASSYTGSGETQYF; v_gene: TRBV27; d_gene: NA; abundance: NA; j_gene: TRBJ2-5
CDR3nt: TGCGCCAGCAGCGCCCCCGGGATTTACAATGAGCAGTTCTTC; CDR3aa: CASSAPGIYNEQFF; v_gene: TRBV5-1; d_gene: NA; abundance: NA; j_gene: TRBJ2-1
CDR3nt: TGCAGCGTGACGACAGGGGATGGTTCACCCCTCCACTTT; CDR3aa: CSVTTGDGSPLHF; v_gene: TRBV29-1; d_gene: TRBD1; abundance: NA; j_gene: TRBJ1-6
CDR3nt: TGTGCCTGGAGTGTAGGAGGCAGAATGGCAGATACGCAGTATTTT; CDR3aa: CAWSVGGRMADTQYF; v_gene: TRBV30; d_gene: NA; abundance: few; j_gene: TRBJ2-3
CDR3nt: TGCAGCGTTGAAAAGTCCTATGGCTACACCTTC; CDR3aa: CSVEKSYGYTF; v_gene: TRBV29-1; d_gene: NA; abundance: NA; j_gene: TRBJ1-2
CDR3nt: TGTGCCAGCAGCCCGCCTCCCACCAACACTGAAGCTTTCTTT; CDR3aa: CASSPPPTNTEAFF; v_gene: TRBV7-2; d_gene: NA; abundance: NA; j_gene: TRBJ1-1
CDR3nt: TGTGCCATTACGGGGAACCCCGCGGAGGAGCTGTTTTTT; CDR3aa: CAITGNPAEELFF; v_gene: TRBV10-3; d_gene: NA; abundance: few; j_gene: TRBJ2-2
CDR3nt: TGTGCCAGCAGCGTACGACTTCTGGACGAGCAGTACTTC; CDR3aa: CASSVRLLDEQYF; v_gene: TRBV13; d_gene: NA; abundance: NA; j_gene: TRBJ2-7
CDR3nt: TGCGCCAGCAGCTTGGGCCCGGGACAGGGGAATTCACCCCTCCACTTT; CDR3aa: CASSLGPGQGNSPLHF; v_gene: TRBV5-1; d_gene: TRBD1; abundance: once; j_gene: TRBJ1-6
CDR3nt: TGTGCTAGTGGTCCCGGCCTCCCCACAGATACGCAGTATTTT; CDR3aa: CASGPGLPTDTQYF; v_gene: TRBV12-5; d_gene: NA; abundance: few; j_gene: TRBJ2-3
CDR3nt: TGCAGCGCCTTTGGGACAGGGGGCCTAACCGGGGAGCTGTTTTTT; CDR3aa: CSAFGTGGLTGELFF; v_gene: TRBV29-1; d_gene: TRBD1; abundance: NA; j_gene: TRBJ2-2
CDR3nt: TGTGCCAGCAGCTTCATAGGACATGGGCTTTACGAGCAGTACTTC; CDR3aa: CASSFIGHGLYEQYF; v_gene: TRBV5-7; d_gene: NA; abundance: once; j_gene: TRBJ2-7
CDR3nt: TGCAGCGTTCAGGGACAAGAGGGTTACTACGAGCAGTACTTC; CDR3aa: CSVQGQEGYYEQYF; v_gene: TRBV29-1; d_gene: NA; abundance: few; j_gene: TRBJ2-7
CDR3nt: TGTGCCAGCTCCAGGGTAGCCGTAGATACGCAGTATTTT; CDR3aa: CASSRVAVDTQYF; v_gene: TRBV7-2; d_gene: NA; abundance: once; j_gene: TRBJ2-3
CDR3nt: TGTGCCAGCTCACCCGGGACAGCCCAAGAGACCCAGTACTTC; CDR3aa: CASSPGTAQETQYF; v_gene: TRBV18; d_gene: TRBD1; abundance: many; j_gene: TRBJ2-5
CDR3nt: TGCAGCGTTGGGAGGGGCCTCACAGATACGCAGTATTTT; CDR3aa: CSVGRGLTDTQYF; v_gene: TRBV29-1; d_gene: NA; abundance: once; j_gene: TRBJ2-3
CDR3nt: TGTGCCAGCAGTGGGGACAAGGGCTACGAGCAGTACTTC; CDR3aa: CASSGDKGYEQYF; v_gene: TRBV6-5; d_gene: NA; abundance: NA; j_gene: TRBJ2-7
CDR3nt: TGTGCCAGCAGTTTTCGACCGGGACCGCTAATGAACACTGAAGCTTTCTTT; CDR3aa: CASSFRPGPLMNTEAFF; v_gene: TRBV5-6; d_gene: NA; abundance: NA; j_gene: TRBJ1-1
CDR3nt: TGCAGCGTTGAAGACTACTATGGCTACACCTTC; CDR3aa: CSVEDYYGYTF; v_gene: TRBV29-1; d_gene: NA; abundance: NA; j_gene: TRBJ1-2
CDR3nt: TGTGCCAGCAGCGTAGGAGCGGACACTGAAGCTTTCTTT; CDR3aa: CASSVGADTEAFF; v_gene: TRBV9; d_gene: NA; abundance: NA; j_gene: TRBJ1-1
CDR3nt: TGCGCCAGCAGCTTGGAAAACGAGCAGTACTTC; CDR3aa: CASSLENEQYF; v_gene: TRBV5-1; d_gene: NA; abundance: once; j_gene: TRBJ2-7
CDR3nt: TGTGCCAGTAGTAGCACCGGTGGGACTTTAAACACCGGGGAGCTGTTTTTT; CDR3aa: CASSSTGGTLNTGELFF; v_gene: TRBV19; d_gene: NA; abundance: few; j_gene: TRBJ2-2
CDR3nt: TGCGCCAGCACCGGACAGGATGCAGATACGCAGTATTTT; CDR3aa: CASTGQDADTQYF; v_gene: TRBV5-1; d_gene: TRBD1; abundance: NA; j_gene: TRBJ2-3
CDR3nt: TGTGCCAGCAGTTACCTTCCCGTCCAGAGCTCCTACGAGCAGTACTTC; CDR3aa: CASSYLPVQSSYEQYF; v_gene: TRBV6-5; d_gene: NA; abundance: few; j_gene: TRBJ2-7
CDR3nt: TGCGCCAGCAGCTTGGCGCCAGCGGGGGGGCTAGGATACAATGAGCAGTTCTTC; CDR3aa: CASSLAPAGGLGYNEQFF; v_gene: TRBV5-1; d_gene: TRBD2; abundance: NA; j_gene: TRBJ2-1
CDR3nt: TGCAGCGTCAATAAGGGACAGGGGTCCCCCTTCCAGTTCTTC; CDR3aa: CSVNKGQGSPFQFF; v_gene: TRBV29-1; d_gene: TRBD1; abundance: once; j_gene: TRBJ2-1